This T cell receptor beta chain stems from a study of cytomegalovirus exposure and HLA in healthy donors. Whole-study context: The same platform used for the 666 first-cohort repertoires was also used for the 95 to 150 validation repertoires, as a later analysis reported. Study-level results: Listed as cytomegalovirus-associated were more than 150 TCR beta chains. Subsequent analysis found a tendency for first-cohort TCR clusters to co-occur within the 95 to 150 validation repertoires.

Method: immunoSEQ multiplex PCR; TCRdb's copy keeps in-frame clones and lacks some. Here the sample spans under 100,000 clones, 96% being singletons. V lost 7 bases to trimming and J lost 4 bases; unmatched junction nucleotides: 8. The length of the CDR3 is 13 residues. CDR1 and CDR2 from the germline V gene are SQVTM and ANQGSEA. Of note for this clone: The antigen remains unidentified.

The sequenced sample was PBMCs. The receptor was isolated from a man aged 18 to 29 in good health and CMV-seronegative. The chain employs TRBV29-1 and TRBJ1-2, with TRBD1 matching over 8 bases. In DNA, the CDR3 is TGCAGCGGTGCAGGGGGCGCCGGCTATGGCTACACCTTC. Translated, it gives CSGAGGAGYGYTF.